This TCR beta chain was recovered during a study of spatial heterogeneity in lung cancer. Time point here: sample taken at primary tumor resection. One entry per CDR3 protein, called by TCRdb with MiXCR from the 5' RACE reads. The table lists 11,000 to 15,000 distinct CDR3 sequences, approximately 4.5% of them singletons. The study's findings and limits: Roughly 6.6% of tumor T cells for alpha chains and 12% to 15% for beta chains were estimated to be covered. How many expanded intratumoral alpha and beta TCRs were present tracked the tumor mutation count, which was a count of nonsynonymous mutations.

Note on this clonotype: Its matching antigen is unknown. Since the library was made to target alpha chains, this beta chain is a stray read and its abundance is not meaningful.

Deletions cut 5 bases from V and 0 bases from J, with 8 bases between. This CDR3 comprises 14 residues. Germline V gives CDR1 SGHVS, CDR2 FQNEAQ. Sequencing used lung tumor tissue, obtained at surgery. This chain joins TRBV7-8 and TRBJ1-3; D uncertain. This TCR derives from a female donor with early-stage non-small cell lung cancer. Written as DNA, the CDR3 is TGTGCCAGCAGCCTGACAAGCTCTGGAAACACCATATATTTT. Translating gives CASSLTSSGNTIYF.